A single sample gave rise to the 3 T cell receptor beta chains below, sequenced in a study of OX40 agonist ivuxolimab in advanced cancers. The protocol was immunoSEQ multiplex PCR, while the TCRdb copy is restricted to in-frame clones and leaves out a portion. Of 70,000 to 75,000 clones listed, approximately 86% were seen once; the top ten hold 2.5% to 3%. The starting material was CD4+ or CD8+ T cells sorted from blood, obtained in a trial of the OX40 agonist ivuxolimab. Every receptor here comes from an adult with an advanced solid tumor such as melanoma, head and neck, liver or kidney cancer.

The rearrangement joins TRBV6-5 to TRBJ1-4; D perhaps matches TRBD1 (5 bases). Looked up from germline, CDR1 is MNHEY and CDR2 is SVGAGI. This CDR3 spans 14 amino acids. With 2 bases removed from V and 7 bases from J, the gap between germline ends came to 11 bases. The CDR3 loop is CASSYDRTGEKLFF. In DNA, the CDR3 is TGTGCCAGCAGTTACGACAGAACGGGTGAAAAACTGTTTTTT.

The V gene is TRBV4-1, the J gene TRBJ2-5, with 8 positions matching TRBD2. The germline V gene has CDR1 MGHRA and CDR2 YSYEKL. J lost 5 bases, V lost 0 bases, and 2 bases had no gene match. The CDR3 is 14 amino acids. The CDR3 sequence: CASSQDRTSETQYF. The CDR3 coding sequence is TGCGCCAGCAGCCAAGACCGGACTAGCGAGACCCAGTACTTC.

The chain is built from TRBV5-1 and TRBJ2-4; possibly TRBD1 or TRBD2 for D (7 bases each). Trimming cost V 0 bases and J 8 bases, with 21 bases left between them. The length of the CDR3 is 17 residues. Germline V gene lookup returns CDR1 SGHRS and CDR2 YFSETQ. This chain's CDR3 is CASSLAGGLTGTDIQYF. CDR3 bases: TGCGCCAGCAGCTTGGCCGGGGGGCTGACAGGGACGGACATTCAGTACTTC.